Below, one T cell receptor beta chain is given with its context. In the original analysis: Between roughly 20,000 and 700,000 TCRs appeared in each sample, and the median stood at about 93,000. TCRdb redid the calling of the RACE reads with MiXCR, one entry per CDR3 protein. Here the V and J calls rest on TCRdb's processing, not on the authors' analysis. The table shows 95,000 to 150,000 distinct CDR3 sequences, with 13% occurring only once. The entry originates in a study of human T cells and chemical hapten exposure. Sample time point: pre-sensitization, week 0. Treatment described: therapeutic diphenylcyclopropenone sensitization with weekly scalp DPC. The receptor's source is a woman aged 18-35 years with alopecia areata. Some clones in this sample may be carry-over from other donors' samples. Sequencing used whole blood, obtained in connection with sensitization to the hapten diphenylcyclopropenone (DPC).

This chain's CDR3 is CASSPSTATYQETQYF. The CDR3 nucleotides read TGTGCCAGCTCACCAAGCACAGCAACGTACCAAGAGACCCAGTACTTC. The J gene is TRBJ2-5, the V gene TRBV18; D unclear. The CDR3 contains 16 residues. The germline V gene encodes CDR1 KGHSH and CDR2 LQKENI. V was cut by 2 bases and J by 0 bases, with 13 bases left in between.